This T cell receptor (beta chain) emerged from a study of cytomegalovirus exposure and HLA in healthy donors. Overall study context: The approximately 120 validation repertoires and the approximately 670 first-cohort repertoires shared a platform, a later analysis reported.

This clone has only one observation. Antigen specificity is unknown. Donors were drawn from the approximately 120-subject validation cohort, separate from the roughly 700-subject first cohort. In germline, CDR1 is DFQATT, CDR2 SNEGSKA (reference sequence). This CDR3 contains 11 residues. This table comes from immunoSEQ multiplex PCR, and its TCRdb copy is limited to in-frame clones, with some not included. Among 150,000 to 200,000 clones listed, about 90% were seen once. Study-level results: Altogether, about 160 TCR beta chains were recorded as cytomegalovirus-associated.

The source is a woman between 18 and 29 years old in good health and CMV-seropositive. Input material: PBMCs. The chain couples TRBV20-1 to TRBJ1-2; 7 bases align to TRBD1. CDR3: CRATGDYGYTF. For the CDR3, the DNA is TGCAGGGCCACAGGGGACTATGGCTACACCTTC.